The subject of this entry is one T cell receptor beta chain. As yet, its antigen is unknown. The record originates from a study of beta chain features in type 1 diabetes. The study's findings and limits: In all four CD4+ subsets, TCRB CDR3 length was significantly, moderately reduced in type 1 diabetes.

Expressed TCRB transcripts were sequenced because the entire RNA isolate underwent reverse transcription. TCRdb's copy holds only in-frame clones and misses some; the assay was immunoSEQ multiplex PCR. The table shows 150,000 to 190,000 clones, with around 8.5% occurring only once. Losses at the gene ends were 7 bases for V and 3 bases for J; bases not matched to a gene: 4. Germline assignment: CDR1 MRHNA and CDR2 SNTAGT. The CDR3 covers 14 residues. The sequenced sample consisted of central memory CD4+ T cells from blood. This TCR was recovered from a man aged 18-30 years in good health. The gene calls are TRBV6-4 and TRBJ2-7; 12 bases fit TRBD2. The DNA for the CDR3 is TGTGCCAGCAATGGACTAGCGGGATTCTACGAGCAGTACTTC. Its protein product is CASNGLAGFYEQYF.